This T cell receptor (beta chain) was recorded in a study of T cell responses to AZD1222 COVID-19 vaccine. Study-wide points: The peak T cell response came first, and repertoires were sampled only after it.

Trimming cost V 3 bases and J 5 bases; bases outside gene matches: 7. This CDR3 spans 15 amino acids. CDR1 is SGHNT, CDR2 YYREEE, per germline (reference sequence). Sequencing was performed with immunoSEQ multiplex PCR; in TCRdb, only in-frame clones are kept and a portion is missing. The table has 150,000 to 200,000 clones, roughly 93% seen once. Details on this clone: The antigen remains undetermined.

The specimen was peripheral blood, collected on day 0 of AZD1222 vaccination. J is TRBJ2-2 and V is TRBV5-4; 7 bases fit TRBD1. This receptor was obtained from an adult in good health. This chain's CDR3 is CASSSTGVYTGELFF. CDR3 coding DNA: TGTGCCAGCAGCTCTACAGGGGTATATACCGGGGAGCTGTTTTTT. The variable domain in full, completed from reference TRBV5-4 and TRBJ2-2, reads ETGVTQSPTHLIKTRGQQVTLRCSSQSGHNTVSWYQQALGQGPQFIFQYYREEENGRGNFPPRFSGLQFPNYSSELNVNALELDDSALYLCASSSTGVYTGELFFGEGSRLTVL.